This T cell receptor (beta chain) is drawn from a study of blood T cell repertoires in COVID-19 (dated by TCRdb to between 2020 and 2021). About the study as a whole: Collaborator samples came from the United States, Italy and Spain and covered acute and convalescent phases of COVID-19. Where available, HLA class I and class II types were taken from metadata supplied by the sample provider and were not determined by assay-based typing. Samples came from the ongoing ImmuneRACE study (first 160 participants) plus 1,254 subjects from 6 global collaborators. Subjects who had been exposed to COVID-19, were actively infected with it, or had recovered from it provided the deeply sampled blood TCRbeta repertoires that made up the dataset. The prospective study material was composed of cDNA or gDNA derived from T cells, B-cell-depleted T cells, or PBMCs. A freely available public database, intended as a resource for researchers studying the immune response to SARS-CoV-2, is where the repertoires were released. A de-identified subject ID, COVID-19 status, age in years and sex were almost always included in the sample metadata.

What the authors observed across the whole study: The quantity of clinical and demographic metadata differed by source and by participant and was supplied without curation.

The germline V gene sets CDR1 to SQVTM and CDR2 to ANQGSEA. Including the terminal cysteine and phenylalanine, the CDR3 comprises 14 residues. The kept DNA is CDR3 alone, 42 bases in frame from the first base. After removal of 6 bases from V and 0 bases from J, the junction retains 3 bases not matched to a gene. One collaborating source in Seattle enrolled patients during active infection and followed them longitudinally through the course of disease. Whole blood was collected in K2EDTA tubes by collaborating institutions according to the institutions' own protocols. For TCRbeta analysis, collaborators shipped samples as frozen whole blood, isolated PBMCs, or DNA extracted from either of those sample types. TCRbeta CDR3 regions were amplified from genomic DNA using the immunoSEQ Assay, a bias-controlled multiplex PCR. In the paper's pipeline: Within the assay, amplification of reference gene primers was used to estimate how many nucleated cells each sample contained. Sequence reads were collapsed and filtered to measure the absolute abundance of every unique TCRbeta CDR3 rearrangement. For each sample, productive Simpson clonality was calculated as the square root of Simpson's diversity index across productive rearrangements. Entries here come from immuneACCESS through TCRdb and include only in-frame sequences with V and J called. Some clones fail to appear in such tables; in the studies checked, an unresolved V gene covers under half of the shortfall, and the cause of the remainder is unknown. The DNA gave D and trimming, while V, J and clone size come from that table. The table for this sample lists about 87,000 clones; roughly 88% of them were counted only once. Of the sample, approximately 3% is held by the ten largest clones.

As to this clone: Its antigen remains undetermined. Qualities for individual bases were not recorded, and no much larger clone is one base off.

In this chain, TRBV29-1 is recombined with TRBJ2-2, with 8 middle bases fitting TRBD1. Input material: peripheral blood. This clonotype originated in an elderly woman with COVID-19, enrolled during active disease. CDR3 loop: CSVRTGPNTGELFF. The nucleotides read TGCAGCGTGCGGACAGGGCCGAACACCGGGGAGCTGTTTTTT.